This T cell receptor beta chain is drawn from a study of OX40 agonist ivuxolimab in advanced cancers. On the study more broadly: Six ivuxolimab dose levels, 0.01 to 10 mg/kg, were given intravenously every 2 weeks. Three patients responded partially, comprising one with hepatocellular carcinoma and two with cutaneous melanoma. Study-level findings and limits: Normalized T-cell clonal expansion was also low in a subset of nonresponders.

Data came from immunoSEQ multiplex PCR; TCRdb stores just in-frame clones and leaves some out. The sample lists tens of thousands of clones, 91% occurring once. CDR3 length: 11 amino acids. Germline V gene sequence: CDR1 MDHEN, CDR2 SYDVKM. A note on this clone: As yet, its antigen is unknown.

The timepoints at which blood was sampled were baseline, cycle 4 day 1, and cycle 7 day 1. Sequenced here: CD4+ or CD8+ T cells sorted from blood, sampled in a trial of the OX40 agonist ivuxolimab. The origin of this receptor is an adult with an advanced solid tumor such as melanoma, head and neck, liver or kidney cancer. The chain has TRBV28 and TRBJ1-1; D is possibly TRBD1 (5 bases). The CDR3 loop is CASVRGTEAFF. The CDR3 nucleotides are TGTGCTTCTGTGAGGGGCACTGAAGCTTTCTTT.